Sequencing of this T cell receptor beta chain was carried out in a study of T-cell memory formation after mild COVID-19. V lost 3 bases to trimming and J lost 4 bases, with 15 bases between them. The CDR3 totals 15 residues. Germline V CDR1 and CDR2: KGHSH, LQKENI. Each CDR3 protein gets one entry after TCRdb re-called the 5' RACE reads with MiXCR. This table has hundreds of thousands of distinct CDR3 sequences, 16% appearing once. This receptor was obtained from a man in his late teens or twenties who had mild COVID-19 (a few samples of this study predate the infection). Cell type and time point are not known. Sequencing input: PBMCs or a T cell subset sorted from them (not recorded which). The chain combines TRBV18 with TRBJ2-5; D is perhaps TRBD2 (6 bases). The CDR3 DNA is TGTGCCAGCTCACCGCCTTCGGTCGGGGGAGAGACCCAGTACTTC. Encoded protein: CASSPPSVGGETQYF.